This T cell receptor (beta chain) was identified during a study of blood T cell repertoires in COVID-19. Sequenced by immunoSEQ multiplex PCR; TCRdb stores in-frame clones only, minus some. This sample has hundreds of thousands of clones; almost 90% occur once, and the top ten carry around 1.7%. The CDR3 is 16 amino acids. Germline V lookup: CDR1 MGHRA, CDR2 YSYEKL. Deletions cut 2 bases from V and 4 bases from J, with 16 bases between. The chain recombines TRBV4-1 with TRBJ2-3; a possible D gene is TRBD2 (7 bases). Sequencing used PBMCs or T cells enriched from blood (not recorded which). The source of this sequence is a woman aged 18 to 35 with acute COVID-19. CDR3 region: CASSQSLGGGADTQYF. CDR3 DNA: TGCGCCAGCAGCCAATCATTAGGGGGGGGCGCAGATACGCAGTATTTT.